Each of the 32 T cell receptor beta chains below was sequenced from the same sample in a study of OX40 agonist ivuxolimab in advanced cancers. The method was immunoSEQ multiplex PCR; TCRdb's version includes in-frame clones alone and lacks a portion of them. The sample yields 70,000 or so clones, more than 80% seen once. Sequencing was performed on CD4+ or CD8+ T cells sorted from blood, taken in a trial of the OX40 agonist ivuxolimab. Receptors were obtained from an adult with an advanced solid tumor such as melanoma, head and neck, liver or kidney cancer.

About this clone: Relative to the germline gene, one junction end is altered; a read error may explain this. The same CDR3 can be traced to other DNA sequences in this sample. V usage is TRBV9 and J usage is TRBJ2-1; possibly TRBD1 or TRBD2 for D (5 bases each). CDR3 length: 17 residues. Germline loops: CDR1 SGDLS, CDR2 YYNGEE. CDR3 residues: CASSVGWGTGRYNEQFF. The DNA for the CDR3 is TGTGCCAGTAGCGTAGGGTGGGGGACCGGACGCTACAATGAGCAGTTCTTC.

Details on this clone: A read error may account for a junction end that differs from germline. V and J are TRBV15 and TRBJ2-7, with TRBD2 matching 15 bases. The length of the CDR3 is 16 residues. Germline V gene sequence: CDR1 LNHNV, CDR2 YYDKDF (reference sequence). The CDR3 sequence is CATSRDPGTSGGSTDF. In DNA, the CDR3 is TGTGCCACCAGCAGAGACCCCGGGACTAGCGGGGGGAGCACGGACTTC.

This chain uses TRBV9 with TRBJ2-3; the D gene is possibly TRBD1 (5 bases). The CDR3 length is 14 residues. The V and J ends lost 7 bases and 1 base respectively, with 13 bases between them. From germline, CDR1 is SGDLS and CDR2 YYNGEE. This CDR3 is CASSKQGGTDTQYF. The CDR3 bases are TGTGCCAGCTCGAAGCAAGGGGGCACAGATACGCAGTATTTT.

Only a few counts were recorded for this clone. The chain combines TRBV27 with TRBJ1-1; no clear D gene. In germline, CDR1 is MNHEY, CDR2 SMNVEV (reference sequence). Trimming removed 5 bases at V and 0 bases at J, with 10 bases between. This CDR3 contains 14 residues. The CDR3 coding sequence is TGTGCCAGCAGTCTAAACGCCATGAACACTGAAGCTTTCTTT. Translating it yields CASSLNAMNTEAFF.

The rearrangement links TRBV5-1 to TRBJ1-5; D unresolved. CDR3 size: 15 residues. From germline, CDR1 is SGHRS and CDR2 YFSETQ. V lost 0 bases, J lost 2 bases, and 9 bases lay in between. As DNA, the CDR3 is TGCGCCAGCAGCTTGGGCACAGAAGGCAATCAGCCCCAGCATTTT. Translating gives CASSLGTEGNQPQHF. Full variable domain (rest looked up from reference TRBV5-1 and TRBJ1-5): KAGVTQTPRYLIKTRGQQVTLSCSPISGHRSVSWYQQTPGQGLQFLFEYFSETQRNKGNFPGRFSGRQFSNSRSEMNVSTLELGDSALYLCASSLGTEGNQPQHFGDGTRLSIL.

The rearrangement uses TRBV11-1 and TRBJ2-1; TRBD1 matches 7 bases. V dropped 5 bases and J dropped 5; count of bases not matched to a gene: 3. The CDR3 contains 13 residues. Germline CDR1 is SGHAT and CDR2 is FQDESV (reference sequence). The CDR3 loop is CASSPDRDNEQFF. As DNA, the CDR3 is TGTGCCAGCAGCCCCGACAGGGACAATGAGCAGTTCTTC.

The chain uses TRBV6-5 and TRBJ1-4, with D hard to call. V was clipped by 8 bases and J by 8 bases, with 12 bases between them. The CDR3 has 12 residues. The germline gives CDR1 MNHEY, CDR2 SVGAGI. The CDR3 DNA is TGTGCCAGCGGCTTGGGCCGCGAAAAACTGTTTTTT. This codes for CASGLGREKLFF.

V usage is TRBV21-1 and J usage is TRBJ2-3; no check of the table's D call, TRBD2, against the DNA was made. TRBV21-1 is tagged as a pseudogene. The CDR3 sequence is 16 residues long. The CDR3 DNA follows: TGTGCCAGCAGCCGCAAAGAGGCGCGGGGGGCAGATACGCAGTATTTT. Amino acid sequence: CASSRKEARGADTQYF.

The chain has TRBV2 and TRBJ1-1, with TRBD1 matching 11 bases. The CDR3 contains 13 residues. CDR1 and CDR2 (germline): SNHLY, FYNNEI. V lost 6 bases to trimming and J lost 6 bases; unmatched junction nucleotides: 3. The CDR3 loop is CASRDRGLAEAFF. The CDR3 DNA reads as TGTGCCAGCAGGGACAGGGGGCTGGCTGAAGCTTTCTTT.

The chain employs TRBV27 and TRBJ2-5; TRBD1 aligns across 11 bases. This CDR3 is built from 17 residues. Germline lookup yields CDR1 MNHEY and CDR2 SMNVEV (reference sequence). With 4 bases clipped from V and 5 bases from J, the junction kept 12 bases outside the gene matches. CDR3 amino acids: CASSSPRGTGGRETQYF. The CDR3 nucleotides are TGTGCCAGCAGTTCACCCCGAGGGACAGGGGGTCGGGAGACCCAGTACTTC.

The chain combines TRBV7-2 with TRBJ2-3; the D gene is possibly TRBD1 (6 bases). This CDR3 is built from 17 residues. Deletions cut 5 bases from V and 2 bases from J, with 20 bases between. The germline gives CDR1 SGHTA, CDR2 FQGNSA. Here the CDR3 DNA reads TGTGCCAGCAGCCCAAAAAGAACAGGGAGTATCACAGATACGCAGTATTTT. It is translated as CASSPKRTGSITDTQYF.

The rearrangement uses TRBV21-1 and TRBJ1-2. TRBV21-1 is annotated as a pseudogene. This CDR3 comprises 14 residues. The CDR3 DNA is TGTGCCAGCAGCAAAGCCGGGGAAATGAAAGGCTACACCTTC. Residues: CASSKAGEMKGYTF.

The V gene is TRBV6-5, the J gene TRBJ2-7; D is perhaps TRBD1 or TRBD2 (5 bases each). Germline CDR1 reads MNHEY; CDR2 reads SVGAGI. The CDR3 extends over 13 amino acids. V was pared by 6 bases and J by 2 bases, with 11 bases between. CDR3 DNA sequence: TGTGCCAGCAGGACAGTAGCGACCTACGAGCAGTACTTC. This sequence encodes CASRTVATYEQYF.

The chain links TRBV21-1 to TRBJ2-3; the D call of TRBD1 is as the table states it, not checked on the DNA. TRBV21-1 is a listed pseudogene. The length of the CDR3 is 16 residues. CDR3 protein: CASSAPGALSTDTQYF. The CDR3 nucleotides are TGTGCCAGCAGCGCTCCAGGGGCACTTAGCACAGATACGCAGTATTTT.

The gene calls are TRBV27 and TRBJ1-2, with D possibly matching TRBD1 (6 bases). This CDR3 is built from 14 residues. Per germline, CDR1 MNHEY and CDR2 SMNVEV (reference sequence). The germline V and J ends were trimmed by 7 bases and 7 bases, with 19 bases remaining between them. The CDR3 reads CASTSGGQFGGYTF. CDR3 in DNA: TGTGCCAGCACATCCGGGGGGCAATTCGGTGGCTACACCTTC.

The chain employs TRBV6-1 and TRBJ2-1, with a tentative D call TRBD1 (6 bases). Trimming pared 7 bases from V and 5 bases from J, leaving 18 bases between. This CDR3 region has 15 residues. Germline V gene sequence: CDR1 MNHNS, CDR2 SASEGT. CDR3 protein: CASTTGTFADNEQFF. CDR3 DNA: TGTGCCAGCACTACCGGGACATTCGCTGACAATGAGCAGTTCTTC.

This clone was recorded a few times. J is TRBJ1-1 and V is TRBV15, with TRBD1 matching over 9 bases. The CDR3 consists of 13 residues. Germline CDR1 and CDR2: LNHNV and YYDKDF (reference sequence). The V gene end was trimmed by 6 bases and the J gene end by 6 bases; junction bases not matched to a gene: 5. Written as DNA, the CDR3 is TGTGCCACCAGAAGACAGGGGGAAGCTGAAGCTTTCTTT. Protein product: CATRRQGEAEAFF.

The chain recombines TRBV14 with TRBJ1-1; 10 positions agree with TRBD1. V lost 2 bases and J lost 6; bases outside the gene matches: 3. The CDR3 contains 14 residues. Germline loops: CDR1 SGHDN, CDR2 FVKESK. CDR3 amino acids: CASSQRGQGAEAFF. In DNA form, the CDR3 reads TGTGCCAGCAGCCAAAGAGGACAGGGGGCTGAAGCTTTCTTT. Full variable domain (outside the CDR3, taken from reference TRBV14 and TRBJ1-1): EAGVTQFPSHSVIEKGQTVTLRCDPISGHDNLYWYRRVMGKEIKFLLHFVKESKQDESGMPNNRFLAERTGGTYSTLKVQPAELEDSGVYFCASSQRGQGAEAFFGQGTRLTVV.

In its sample, this clone was seen once. The J gene is TRBJ1-5, the V gene TRBV28, with 10 bases identical to TRBD1. J gave up 0 bases and V 7 bases, and 9 bases lay outside the gene matches. The germline gives CDR1 MDHEN, CDR2 SYDVKM. The CDR3 covers 17 residues. The CDR3 coding sequence is TGTGCCAGCATTCCGGGACAGGGGCCTTATAGCAATCAGCCCCAGCATTTT. Protein sequence: CASIPGQGPYSNQPQHF.

The chain couples TRBV14 to TRBJ1-6; D may be TRBD1 (5 bases). Trimming removed 4 bases at V and 7 bases at J, with 14 bases between. Per the germline V gene, CDR1 is SGHDN and CDR2 is FVKESK. This CDR3 is built from 15 residues. The CDR3 here is CASSPGILGNSPLHF. The CDR3 region has the DNA TGTGCCAGCAGCCCAGGGATCCTTGGAAATTCACCCCTCCACTTT.

This clone has a handful of counts. The chain joins TRBV7-8 to TRBJ1-1; D is ambiguous. The CDR3 consists of 14 residues. Germline CDR1 reads SGHVS; CDR2 reads FQNEAQ. Trimming took 3 bases from V and 0 from J, leaving 8 bases between them. The CDR3 protein is CASSFSAMNTEAFF. Written as DNA, the CDR3 is TGTGCCAGCAGCTTCTCTGCTATGAACACTGAAGCTTTCTTT.

The V gene is TRBV15, the J gene TRBJ2-2; D is perhaps TRBD1 (8 bases). Trimming pared 3 bases from V and 4 bases from J, leaving 21 bases between. This CDR3 has 18 residues. Germline V lookup: CDR1 LNHNV, CDR2 YYDKDF (reference sequence). In nucleotides, the CDR3 is TGTGCCACCAGCAGTGACTTCGGACAGGGAGGGTCCACCGGGGAGCTGTTTTTT. It is translated as CATSSDFGQGGSTGELFF.

The V and J genes are TRBV6-6 and TRBJ1-4; D not resolved. V was pared by 2 bases and J by 8 bases, with 3 bases between. This CDR3 has 11 amino acids. The germline V gene encodes CDR1 MNHNY and CDR2 SVGAGI (reference sequence). The CDR3 bases are TGTGCCAGCAGTTACGACGAAAAACTGTTTTTT. Translation: CASSYDEKLFF.

V gene TRBV19 combines with J gene TRBJ1-5; D call uncertain. V dropped 1 base and J dropped 5 bases, with 6 bases sitting between them. The CDR3 length is 13 residues. Germline-derived CDR1 and CDR2 are LNHDA and SQIVND (reference sequence). CDR3 region: CASSIGRDQPQHF. The CDR3 nucleotides read TGTGCCAGTAGTATAGGAAGGGATCAGCCCCAGCATTTT.

The chain carries TRBV5-1 and TRBJ1-2, with D possibly matching TRBD1 (5 bases). In germline, CDR1 is SGHRS, CDR2 YFSETQ. V was trimmed by 0 bases and J by 4 bases, leaving 10 bases between them. The CDR3 sequence is 14 residues long. The CDR3 sequence is CASSLDVGGYGYTF. The CDR3, as DNA: TGCGCCAGCAGCTTGGACGTCGGGGGCTATGGCTACACCTTC.

The chain links TRBV6-6 to TRBJ1-1; a weak D match, TRBD1 (5 bases). The CDR3 runs 15 residues. The V and J ends lost 2 bases and 5 bases respectively, with 15 bases between them. CDR1 and CDR2 from the germline V gene are MNHNY and SVGAGI (reference sequence). In DNA, the CDR3 is TGTGCCAGCAGTTACCCAGGGAAGGGAAGTACTGAAGCTTTCTTT. Its translation is CASSYPGKGSTEAFF.

The chain joins TRBV23-1 to TRBJ1-4; D not certain. TRBV23-1 is annotated as an ORF whose role is uncertain. The CDR3 is 13 residues long. Trimming took off 3 bases at V and 4 bases at J, with 6 bases between the two ends. The CDR3 nucleotides read TGCGCCAGCAGTCAGGAACATAATGAAAAACTGTTTTTT. The encoded protein is CASSQEHNEKLFF.

This clone showed up just a few times. V usage is TRBV11-3 and J usage is TRBJ2-7; no firm D call. The CDR3 sequence is 13 residues long. CDR1 and CDR2 (germline): SGHNT, YENEEA. Trimming removed 1 base at V and 5 bases at J, with 9 bases between. Written as DNA, the CDR3 is TGTGCCAGCAGCTTAGCCGGGTCCCACGAGCAGTACTTC. This sequence encodes CASSLAGSHEQYF.

This rearrangement joins TRBV9 to TRBJ1-6; D is perhaps TRBD1 (5 bases). CDR3 size: 16 residues. Germline V lookup: CDR1 SGDLS, CDR2 YYNGEE. The V gene lost 2 bases and the J gene lost 1 base, with 10 bases spanning the gap. CDR3 DNA sequence: TGTGCCAGCAGCGTTGCCAAGGGGTCCTATAATTCACCCCTCCACTTT. This translates into CASSVAKGSYNSPLHF.

CDR3 protein: CASSVELSNQPQHF. The CDR3, as DNA: TGTGCCAGCAGTGTGGAGCTTAGCAATCAGCCCCAGCATTTT. The rearrangement uses TRBV2 and TRBJ1-5, with unresolved D. Germline CDR1 reads SNHLY; CDR2 reads FYNNEI. V was trimmed by 4 bases and J by 0 bases, leaving 7 bases between them. The CDR3 loop spans 14 amino acids.

J is TRBJ1-1 and V is TRBV11-2; a possible D gene is TRBD1 (6 bases). From germline, CDR1 is SGHAT and CDR2 FQNNGV. V lost 1 base and J 5 bases, leaving 14 bases between the germline ends. CDR3 size: 15 residues. In nucleotides, the CDR3 is TGTGCCAGCAGCTTAGTCCTGGGGGCGAGGACTGAAGCTTTCTTT. Translation gives CASSLVLGARTEAFF.

V usage is TRBV19 and J usage is TRBJ2-7; D remains unclear. CDR1 is LNHDA and CDR2 is SQIVND in the germline V gene (reference sequence). The ends were cut back, 1 base at V and 1 base at J, with 8 bases in the middle. The CDR3 is 14 residues long. The CDR3 sequence is CASSIAVDSYEQYF. The CDR3 DNA follows: TGTGCCAGTAGTATAGCGGTAGATTCCTACGAGCAGTACTTC.